The clone carrying this T cell receptor (beta chain) occurred many times. Its matching antigen is unknown. Germline V lookup: CDR1 LGHNT, CDR2 FRNRAP. With 7 bases removed from V and 0 bases from J, the gap between germline ends came to 15 bases. The CDR3 is 15 residues long. The data are from a study of neurological immune-mediated disorders. General study results and limits: HTLV-1-associated myelopathy ranked highest for TCR clonal expansion and multiple sclerosis lowest, beneath healthy controls.

Every sequencing run produced over 180 million TCR-beta sequences that came from 15-18 subjects. MiXCR, applied by TCRdb to the 5' RACE reads, yields one record per CDR3 protein. The data hold tens of thousands of distinct CDR3 sequences, with nearly 7.5% observed a single time. The sequence came from a woman aged 40 to 50 in good health. The chain couples TRBV12-5 to TRBJ1-1, with D maybe TRBD1 (5 bases). The sequenced material came from PBMCs. In DNA form, the CDR3 reads TGTGCTAGTGCCTCACCCCGGGGGGTGAACACTGAAGCTTTCTTT. Translating it yields CASASPRGVNTEAFF. Using reference TRBV12-5 and TRBJ1-1 for the parts outside the CDR3, the full variable domain is DARVTQTPRHKVTEMGQEVTMRCQPILGHNTVFWYRQTMMQGLELLAYFRNRAPLDDSGMPKDRFSAEMPDATLATLKIQPSEPRDSAVYFCASASPRGVNTEAFFGQGTRLTVV.